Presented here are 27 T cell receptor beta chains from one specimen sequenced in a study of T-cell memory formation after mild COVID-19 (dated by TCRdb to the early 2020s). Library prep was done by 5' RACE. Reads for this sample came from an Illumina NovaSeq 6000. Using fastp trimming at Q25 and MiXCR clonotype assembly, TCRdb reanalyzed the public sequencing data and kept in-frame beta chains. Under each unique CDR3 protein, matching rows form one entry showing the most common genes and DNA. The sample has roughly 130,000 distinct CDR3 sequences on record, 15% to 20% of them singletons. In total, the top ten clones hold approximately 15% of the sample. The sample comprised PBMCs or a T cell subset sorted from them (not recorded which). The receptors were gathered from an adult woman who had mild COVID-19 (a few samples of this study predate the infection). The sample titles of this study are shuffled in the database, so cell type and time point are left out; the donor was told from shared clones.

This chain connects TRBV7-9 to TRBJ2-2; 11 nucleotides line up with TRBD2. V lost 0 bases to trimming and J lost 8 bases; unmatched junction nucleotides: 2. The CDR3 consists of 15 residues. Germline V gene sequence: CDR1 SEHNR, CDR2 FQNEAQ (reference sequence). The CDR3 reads CASSLAGTSGGELFF. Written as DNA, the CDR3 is TGTGCCAGCAGCTTAGCGGGGACTAGCGGAGGGGAGCTGTTTTTT. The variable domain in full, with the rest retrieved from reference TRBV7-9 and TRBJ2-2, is DTGVSQNPRHKITKRGQNVTFRCDPISEHNRLYWYRQTLGQGPEFLTYFQNEAQLEKSRLLSDRFSAERPKGSFSTLEIQRTEQGDSAMYLCASSLAGTSGGELFFGEGSRLTVL.

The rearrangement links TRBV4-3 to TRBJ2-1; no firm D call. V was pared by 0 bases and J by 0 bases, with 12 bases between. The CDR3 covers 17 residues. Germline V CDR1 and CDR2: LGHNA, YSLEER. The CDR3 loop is CASSQDGPFSSYNEQFF. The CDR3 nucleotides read TGCGCCAGCAGCCAAGATGGGCCGTTCAGCTCCTACAATGAGCAGTTCTTC.

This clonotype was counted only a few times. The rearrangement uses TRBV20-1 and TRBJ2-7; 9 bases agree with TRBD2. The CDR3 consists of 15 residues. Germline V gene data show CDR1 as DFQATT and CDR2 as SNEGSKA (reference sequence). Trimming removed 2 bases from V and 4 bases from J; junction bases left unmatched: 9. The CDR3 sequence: CSARSPTAGGYEQYF. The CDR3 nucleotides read TGCAGTGCTAGATCCCCCACAGCGGGAGGTTACGAGCAGTACTTC.

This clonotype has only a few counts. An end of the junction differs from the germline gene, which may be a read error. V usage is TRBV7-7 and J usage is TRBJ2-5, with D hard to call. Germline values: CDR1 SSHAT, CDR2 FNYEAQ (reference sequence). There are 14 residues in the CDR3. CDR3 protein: CASSFNFASETQYF. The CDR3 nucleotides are TGTGCTAGCAGCTTTAATTTCGCGTCGGAGACCCAGTACTTC.

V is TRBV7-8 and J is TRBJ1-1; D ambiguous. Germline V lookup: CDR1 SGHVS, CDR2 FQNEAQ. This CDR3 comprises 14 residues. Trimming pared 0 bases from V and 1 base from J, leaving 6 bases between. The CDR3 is CASSLAAGNTEAFF. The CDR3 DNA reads TGTGCCAGCAGCTTAGCAGCAGGGAACACTGAAGCTTTCTTT.

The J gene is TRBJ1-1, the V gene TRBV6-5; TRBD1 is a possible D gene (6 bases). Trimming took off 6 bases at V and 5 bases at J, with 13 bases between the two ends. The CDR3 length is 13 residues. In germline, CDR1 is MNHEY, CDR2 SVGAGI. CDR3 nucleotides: TGTGCCAGCAGCAAGGGGGGGGGGACTGAAGCTTTCTTT. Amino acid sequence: CASSKGGGTEAFF.

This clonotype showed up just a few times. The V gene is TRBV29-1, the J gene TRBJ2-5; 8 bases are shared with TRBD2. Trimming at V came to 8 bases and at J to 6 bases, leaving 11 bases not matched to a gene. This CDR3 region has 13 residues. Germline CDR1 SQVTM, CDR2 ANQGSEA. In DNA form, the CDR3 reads TGCAGCACCCGGGGGGGGTGGGGGCAGACCCAGTACTTC. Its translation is CSTRGGWGQTQYF. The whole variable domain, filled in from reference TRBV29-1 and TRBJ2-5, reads SAVISQKPSRDICQRGTSLTIQCQVDSQVTMMFWYRQQPGQSLTLIATANQGSEATYESGFVIDKFPISRPNLTFSTLTVSNMSPEDSSIYLCSTRGGWGQTQYFGPGTRLLVL.

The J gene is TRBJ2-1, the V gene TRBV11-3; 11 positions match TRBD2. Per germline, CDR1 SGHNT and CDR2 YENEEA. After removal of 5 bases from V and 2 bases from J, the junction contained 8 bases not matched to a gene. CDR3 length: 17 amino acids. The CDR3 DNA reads TGTGCCAGCAGCAAATTCGGGACTAGCGGAGCCTACAATGAGCAGTTCTTC. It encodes CASSKFGTSGAYNEQFF.

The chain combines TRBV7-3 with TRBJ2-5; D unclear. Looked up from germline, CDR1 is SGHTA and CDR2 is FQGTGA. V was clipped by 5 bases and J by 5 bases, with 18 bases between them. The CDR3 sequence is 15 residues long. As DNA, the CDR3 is TGTGCCAGCAGCCCTACGGGCGTTTTGGGGGAGACCCAGTACTTC. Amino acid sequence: CASSPTGVLGETQYF.

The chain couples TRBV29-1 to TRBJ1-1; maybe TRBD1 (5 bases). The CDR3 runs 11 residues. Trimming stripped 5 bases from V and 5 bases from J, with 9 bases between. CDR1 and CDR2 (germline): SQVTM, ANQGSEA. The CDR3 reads CSVTEGTEAFF. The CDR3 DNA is TGCAGCGTTACCGAGGGGACTGAAGCTTTCTTT.

DNA of the CDR3: TGTGCCAGCAGTTATCTGGAGCTAGCCAAAAACATTCAGTACTTC. As protein: CASSYLELAKNIQYF. This chain connects TRBV6-2 or TRBV6-3 to TRBJ2-4; D is unresolved. V dropped 3 bases and J dropped 0 bases, with 9 bases sitting between them. The CDR3 totals 15 residues. Germline CDR1 reads MNHEY; CDR2 reads SVGEGT.

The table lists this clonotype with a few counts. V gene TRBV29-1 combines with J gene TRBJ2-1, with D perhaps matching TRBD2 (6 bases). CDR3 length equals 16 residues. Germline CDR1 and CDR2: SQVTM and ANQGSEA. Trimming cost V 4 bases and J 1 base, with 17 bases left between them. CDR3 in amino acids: CSVGLEGLQSYNEQFF. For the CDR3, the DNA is TGCAGCGTTGGGCTCGAGGGACTGCAATCCTACAATGAGCAGTTCTTC.

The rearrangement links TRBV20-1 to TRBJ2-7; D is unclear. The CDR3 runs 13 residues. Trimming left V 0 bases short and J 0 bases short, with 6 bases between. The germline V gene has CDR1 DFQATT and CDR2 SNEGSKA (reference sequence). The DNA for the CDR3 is TGCAGTGCTAGAGATATCAGCTCCTACGAGCAGTACTTC. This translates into CSARDISSYEQYF.

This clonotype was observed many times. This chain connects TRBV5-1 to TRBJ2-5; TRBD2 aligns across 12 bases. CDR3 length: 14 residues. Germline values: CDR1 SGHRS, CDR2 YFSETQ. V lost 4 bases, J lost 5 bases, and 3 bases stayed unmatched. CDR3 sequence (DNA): TGCGCCAGCAGCCAGGGGACTAGCGGGGAGACCCAGTACTTC. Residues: CASSQGTSGETQYF.

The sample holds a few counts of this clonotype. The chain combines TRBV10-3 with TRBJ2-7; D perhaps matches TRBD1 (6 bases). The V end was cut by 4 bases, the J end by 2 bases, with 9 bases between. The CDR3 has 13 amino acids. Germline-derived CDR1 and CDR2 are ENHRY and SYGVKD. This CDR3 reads CAISGDKTYEQYF. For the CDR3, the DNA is TGTGCCATCAGTGGGGACAAGACCTACGAGCAGTACTTC.

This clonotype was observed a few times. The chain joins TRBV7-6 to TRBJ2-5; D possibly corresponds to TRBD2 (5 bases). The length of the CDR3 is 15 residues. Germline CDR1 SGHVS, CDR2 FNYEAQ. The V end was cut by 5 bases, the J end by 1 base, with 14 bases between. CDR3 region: CASSRPNGVQETQYF. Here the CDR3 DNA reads TGTGCCAGCAGCCGTCCTAACGGGGTCCAAGAGACCCAGTACTTC.

The CDR3 bases are TGTGCCAGCAGCTTCTCAAGTCTCAGACAAGAGACCCAGTACTTC. Its protein is CASSFSSLRQETQYF. This chain links TRBV5-6 with TRBJ2-5, with unresolved D. CDR1 is SGHDT and CDR2 is YYEEEE in the germline V gene. The CDR3 totals 15 residues. Deletions cut 2 bases from V and 2 bases from J, with 13 bases between.

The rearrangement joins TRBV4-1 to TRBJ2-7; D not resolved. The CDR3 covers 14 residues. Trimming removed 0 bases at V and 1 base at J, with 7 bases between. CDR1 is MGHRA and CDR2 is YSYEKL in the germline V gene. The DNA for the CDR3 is TGCGCCAGCAGCCAAGATGACACATCCTACGAGCAGTACTTC. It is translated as CASSQDDTSYEQYF.

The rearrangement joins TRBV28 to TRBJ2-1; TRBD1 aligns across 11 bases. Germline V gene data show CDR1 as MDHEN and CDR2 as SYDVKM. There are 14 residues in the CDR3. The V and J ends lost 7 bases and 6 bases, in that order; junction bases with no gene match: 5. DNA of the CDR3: TGTGCCAGCATTCCGGGACAGGGGGGCAATGAGCAGTTCTTC. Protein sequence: CASIPGQGGNEQFF.

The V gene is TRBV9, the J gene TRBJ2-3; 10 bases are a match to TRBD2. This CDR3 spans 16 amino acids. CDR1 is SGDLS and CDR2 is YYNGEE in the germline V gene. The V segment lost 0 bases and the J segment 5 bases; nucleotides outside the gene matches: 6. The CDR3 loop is CASSVGLAGAIDTQYF. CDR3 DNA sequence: TGTGCCAGCAGCGTAGGGCTAGCGGGGGCCATAGATACGCAGTATTTT. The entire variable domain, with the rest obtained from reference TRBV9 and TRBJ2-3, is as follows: DSGVTQTPKHLITATGQRVTLRCSPRSGDLSVYWYQQSLDQGLQFLIQYYNGEERAKGNILERFSAQQFPDLHSELNLSSLELGDSALYFCASSVGLAGAIDTQYFGPGTRLTVL.

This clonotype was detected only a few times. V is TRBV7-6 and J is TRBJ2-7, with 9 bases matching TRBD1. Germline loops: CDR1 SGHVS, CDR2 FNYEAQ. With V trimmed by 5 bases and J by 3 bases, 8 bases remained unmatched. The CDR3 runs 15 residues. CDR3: CASSRGTGILYEQYF. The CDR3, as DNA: TGTGCCAGCAGCAGAGGGACAGGGATTCTCTACGAGCAGTACTTC.

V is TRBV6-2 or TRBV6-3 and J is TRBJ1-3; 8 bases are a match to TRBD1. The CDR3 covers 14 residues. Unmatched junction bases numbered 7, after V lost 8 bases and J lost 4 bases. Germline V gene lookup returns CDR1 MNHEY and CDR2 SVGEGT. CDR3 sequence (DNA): TGTGCCAGCGGCCGGACAGGGCTCGGAAACACCATATATTTT. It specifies CASGRTGLGNTIYF.

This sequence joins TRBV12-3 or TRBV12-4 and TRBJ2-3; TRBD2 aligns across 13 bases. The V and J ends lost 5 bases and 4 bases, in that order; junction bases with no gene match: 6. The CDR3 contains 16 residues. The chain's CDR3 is CASSASGTSGADTQYF. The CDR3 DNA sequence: TGTGCCAGCAGTGCCTCCGGGACTAGCGGGGCAGATACGCAGTATTTT.

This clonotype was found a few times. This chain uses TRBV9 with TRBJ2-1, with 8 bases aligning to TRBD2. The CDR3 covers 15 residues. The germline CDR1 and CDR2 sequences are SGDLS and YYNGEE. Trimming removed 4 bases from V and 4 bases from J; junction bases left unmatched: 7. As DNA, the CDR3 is TGTGCCAGCAGCCCGGGAGGGGGGCGATACAATGAGCAGTTCTTC. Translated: CASSPGGGRYNEQFF.

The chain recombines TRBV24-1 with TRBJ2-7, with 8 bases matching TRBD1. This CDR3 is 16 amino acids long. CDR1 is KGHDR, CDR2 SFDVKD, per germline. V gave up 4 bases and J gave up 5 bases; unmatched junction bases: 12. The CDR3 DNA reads TGTGCCACCAGTGACCCCCTCCGGACAGGGAATAACGAGCAGTACTTC. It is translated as CATSDPLRTGNNEQYF.

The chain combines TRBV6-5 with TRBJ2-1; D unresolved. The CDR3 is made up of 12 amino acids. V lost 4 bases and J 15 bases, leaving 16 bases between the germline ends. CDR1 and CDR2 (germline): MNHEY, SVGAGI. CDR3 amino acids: CASSSPGSPGFF. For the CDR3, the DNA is TGTGCCAGCAGTTCCCCCGGGTCCCCGGGGTTCTTC.

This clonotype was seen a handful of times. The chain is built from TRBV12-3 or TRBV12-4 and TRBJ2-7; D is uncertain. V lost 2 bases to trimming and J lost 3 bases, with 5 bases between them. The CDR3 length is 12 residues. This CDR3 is CASSLLHYEQYF. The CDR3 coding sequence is TGTGCCAGCAGTTTATTGCACTACGAGCAGTACTTC.